The 27 T cell receptor beta chains below come from one sample, sequenced in a study of blood T cell repertoires in COVID-19. Profiling relied on immunoSEQ multiplex PCR, and the TCRdb table lists in-frame clones only, not all of them. The table includes under 85,000 clones, over 75% detected once. The sequenced sample was peripheral blood. The source is a human donor in a cohort sampled during active COVID-19.

The chain carries TRBV11-2 and TRBJ2-1; the match to TRBD1 covers 9 bases. Losses at the gene ends were 4 bases for V and 6 bases for J; bases not matched to a gene: 4. Germline lookup yields CDR1 SGHAT and CDR2 FQNNGV. There are 14 residues in the CDR3. In DNA form, the CDR3 reads TGTGCCAGCAGCTCGGACAGGGGATCCAATGAGCAGTTCTTC. The encoded protein is CASSSDRGSNEQFF. The full variable domain, completed using reference TRBV11-2 and TRBJ2-1, is EAGVAQSPRYKIIEKRQSVAFWCNPISGHATLYWYQQILGQGPKLLIQFQNNGVVDDSQLPKDRFSAERLKGVDSTLKIQPAKLEDSAVYLCASSSDRGSNEQFFGPGTRLTVL.

The chain combines TRBV7-9 with TRBJ2-7; tentatively, D is TRBD1 (6 bases). Germline CDR1 reads SEHNR; CDR2 reads FQNEAQ (reference sequence). The CDR3 contains 13 residues. V was shortened by 4 bases and J by 5 bases, with 12 bases between the two germline ends. Here the CDR3 reads CASSSGARNEQYF. The CDR3 region has the DNA TGTGCCAGCAGCTCAGGGGCTAGAAACGAGCAGTACTTC.

This sequence joins TRBV2 and TRBJ2-7, with D unresolved. This CDR3 contains 11 residues. Germline V gene sequence: CDR1 SNHLY, CDR2 FYNNEI. Trimming shortened V by 1 base and J by 5 bases, and 3 bases separated the two germline ends. Written as DNA, the CDR3 is TGTGCCAGCAGTGAAGTAAACGAGCAGTACTTC. Protein product: CASSEVNEQYF.

J is TRBJ2-3 and V is TRBV11-1; TRBD1 matches at 7 bases. The CDR3 is 15 residues long. The germline V gene has CDR1 SGHAT and CDR2 FQDESV (reference sequence). The J segment lost 2 bases and the V segment lost 1 base, leaving 3 bases of the junction unmatched. CDR3 region: CASSLEGGTTDTQYF. The CDR3 DNA sequence: TGTGCCAGCAGCTTAGAAGGGGGCACCACAGATACGCAGTATTTT.

The chain couples TRBV30 to TRBJ1-5; D possibly corresponds to TRBD1 (6 bases). Germline values: CDR1 GTSNPN, CDR2 SVGIG (reference sequence). CDR3 length equals 14 residues. Trimming left V 5 bases short and J 0 bases short, with 11 bases between. CDR3 loop: CAWGQFNSNQPQHF. The CDR3 nucleotides read TGTGCCTGGGGACAGTTTAATAGCAATCAGCCCCAGCATTTT.

As for this clone: This is likely a read error, given that the CDR3 carries no conserved phenylalanine or tryptophan at its end. The limits of the CDR3 on the DNA are not certain, so only TCRdb's listed CDR3 is given. The V call is TRBV20-1, the J call TRBJ2-7; the D call in the table, TRBD2, was not verified against the DNA. The CDR3 has 11 residues if both end residues are counted. CDR1 and CDR2 (germline): DFQATT, SNEGSKA (reference sequence). This chain's CDR3 is CSARDRPVGGI.

This chain connects TRBV30 to TRBJ2-5; 8 bases agree with TRBD1. V was clipped by 1 base and J by 2 bases; unmatched bases: 3. This CDR3 has 14 amino acids. CDR1 GTSNPN and CDR2 SVGIG come from the germline V gene (reference sequence). CDR3 nucleotide sequence: TGTGCCTGGAGTGCGGGACAGGTACAAGAGACCCAGTACTTC. Translation gives CAWSAGQVQETQYF.

The sample holds a few counts of this clone. This chain links TRBV11-3 with TRBJ2-7, with a tentative D call TRBD2 (6 bases). This CDR3 region has 16 residues. Trimming cost V 0 bases and J 2 bases, with 14 bases left between them. Germline assignment: CDR1 SGHNT and CDR2 YENEEA. The CDR3 nucleotides are TGTGCCAGCAGCTTAGATGGAGGGCTTACCGCCTACGAGCAGTACTTC. Translation gives CASSLDGGLTAYEQYF. Complete variable domain (other parts from reference TRBV11-3 and TRBJ2-7): EAGVVQSPRYKIIEKKQPVAFWCNPISGHNTLYWYLQNLGQGPELLIRYENEEAVDDSQLPKDRFSAERLKGVDSTLKIQPAELGDSAVYLCASSLDGGLTAYEQYFGPGTRLTVT.

J is TRBJ2-1 and V is TRBV2; tentatively, D is TRBD2 (5 bases). Looked up from germline, CDR1 is SNHLY and CDR2 is FYNNEI. Trimming pared 3 bases from V and 0 bases from J, leaving 9 bases between. The CDR3 sequence is 15 residues long. The CDR3 sequence: CASSEEAVSYNEQFF. Here the CDR3 DNA reads TGTGCCAGCAGTGAGGAAGCGGTCTCCTACAATGAGCAGTTCTTC.

The chain carries TRBV5-1 and TRBJ2-2; 7 nucleotides align to TRBD1. J gave up 4 bases and V 0 bases, and 6 bases lay outside the gene matches. The CDR3 sequence is 16 residues long. Germline V gene lookup returns CDR1 SGHRS and CDR2 YFSETQ. The CDR3 is CASSLGDSQFTGELFF. The DNA of the CDR3 is TGCGCCAGCAGCTTGGGGGACAGCCAGTTCACCGGGGAGCTGTTTTTT.

This clone was seen only once. The rearrangement links TRBV7-2 to TRBJ1-2, with 8 bases that match TRBD1. Germline V lookup: CDR1 SGHTA, CDR2 FQGNSA. V trimming: 4 bases; J trimming: 6 bases; junction bases outside the gene matches: 7. The CDR3 runs to 14 residues. DNA for the CDR3: TGTGCCAGCAGCTCCGGACAGGGTATAGATGGCTACACCTTC. Translated: CASSSGQGIDGYTF.

This chain uses TRBV4-2 with TRBJ2-7, with D possibly being TRBD2 (5 bases). This CDR3 spans 16 amino acids. In germline, CDR1 is LGHNA, CDR2 YNFKEQ. Trimming removed 4 bases at V and 3 bases at J, with 19 bases between. The CDR3 protein is CASSRHSGGQNYEQYF. Here the CDR3 DNA reads TGTGCCAGCAGCCGCCATTCGGGCGGGCAGAACTACGAGCAGTACTTC.

V and J are TRBV10-3 and TRBJ1-5; possible D gene TRBD1, 5 bases. The V gene lost 0 bases and the J gene lost 6 bases, with 12 bases spanning the gap. The CDR3 sequence is 15 residues long. Germline CDR1 reads ENHRY; CDR2 reads SYGVKD. Written as DNA, the CDR3 is TGTGCCATCAGTGAGTCGTTCAGGGATGGTCAGCCCCAGCATTTT. Translation: CAISESFRDGQPQHF.

The V gene is TRBV11-3, the J gene TRBJ2-3, with D unclear. The V end lost 4 bases, the J end lost 2 bases, and 4 bases lay between the germline ends. The CDR3 is 12 amino acids. CDR1 and CDR2 (germline): SGHNT, YENEEA. CDR3 loop: CASSSITDTQYF. Written as DNA, the CDR3 is TGTGCCAGCAGCTCAATCACAGATACGCAGTATTTT. Full variable domain (remainder filled in from reference TRBV11-3 and TRBJ2-3): EAGVVQSPRYKIIEKKQPVAFWCNPISGHNTLYWYLQNLGQGPELLIRYENEEAVDDSQLPKDRFSAERLKGVDSTLKIQPAELGDSAVYLCASSSITDTQYFGPGTRLTVL.

The count of this clone is one. The chain uses TRBV2 and TRBJ2-5; unclear D gene. CDR3 size: 13 residues. Trimming left V 4 bases short and J 2 bases short, with 8 bases between. Germline V CDR1 and CDR2: SNHLY, FYNNEI. CDR3 bases: TGTGCCAGCAGTGGACTGGTACAAGAGACCCAGTACTTC. Protein product: CASSGLVQETQYF. The full variable domain, in which reference TRBV2 and TRBJ2-5 provide the parts outside the CDR3, is EPEVTQTPSHQVTQMGQEVILRCVPISNHLYFYWYRQILGQKVEFLVSFYNNEISEKSEIFDDQFSVERPDGSNFTLKIRSTKLEDSAMYFCASSGLVQETQYFGPGTRLLVL.

V and J are TRBV6-5 and TRBJ2-7; no definite D call. The CDR3 runs 14 residues. Trimming took off 5 bases at V and 5 bases at J, with 16 bases between the two ends. Germline CDR1 is MNHEY and CDR2 is SVGAGI. The CDR3 loop is CASSPQPNINEQYF. DNA of the CDR3: TGTGCCAGCAGTCCGCAACCAAACATAAACGAGCAGTACTTC.

The J gene is TRBJ2-3, the V gene TRBV7-2, with TRBD2 matching 11 bases. This CDR3 spans 15 amino acids. The ends lost 5 bases at V and 4 bases at J; junction bases unmatched: 5. The germline CDR1 and CDR2 sequences are SGHTA and FQGNSA. This chain's CDR3 is CASSISGGAPDTQYF. CDR3 bases: TGTGCCAGCAGCATTAGCGGGGGGGCACCAGATACGCAGTATTTT. Variable domain in full (rest from reference TRBV7-2 and TRBJ2-3): GAGVSQSPSNKVTEKGKDVELRCDPISGHTALYWYRQSLGQGLEFLIYFQGNSAPDKSGLPSDRFSAERTGGSVSTLTIQRTQQEDSAVYLCASSISGGAPDTQYFGPGTRLTVL.

The rearrangement links TRBV6-2 or TRBV6-3 to TRBJ1-2; TRBD1 matches at 8 bases. CDR3 length: 15 amino acids. With V trimmed by 4 bases and J by 4 bases, 8 bases remained unmatched. The germline V gene encodes CDR1 MNHEY and CDR2 SVGEGT. Written as DNA, the CDR3 is TGTGCCAGCAGTTGGACCGGGACAGGATTCTATGGCTACACCTTC. Protein product: CASSWTGTGFYGYTF.

The chain has TRBV4-1 and TRBJ1-5; D remains unclear. V was clipped by 4 bases and J by 4 bases, with 14 bases between them. The germline gives CDR1 MGHRA, CDR2 YSYEKL. The CDR3 runs 15 residues. In nucleotides, the CDR3 is TGCGCCAGCAGCCGGGTAGCCCTACGGAATCAGCCCCAGCATTTT. This gives the protein CASSRVALRNQPQHF.

This clone was recorded once. V is TRBV10-1 and J is TRBJ2-7, with TRBD2 matching over 10 bases. CDR1 and CDR2 from the germline V gene are WNHNN and SYGVQD (reference sequence). The CDR3 spans 17 residues. Trimming at V came to 3 bases and at J to 0 bases, leaving 8 bases not matched to a gene. The CDR3 here is CASSEGSGGLRSYEQYF. CDR3 sequence (DNA): TGCGCCAGCAGTGAAGGTAGCGGGGGGCTTCGCTCCTACGAGCAGTACTTC.

V usage is TRBV11-2 and J usage is TRBJ2-5; D might be TRBD1 (5 bases). Germline V gene sequence: CDR1 SGHAT, CDR2 FQNNGV. CDR3 length: 15 residues. V was pared by 3 bases and J by 5 bases, with 16 bases between. CDR3 amino acids: CASSFRGQIGETQYF. CDR3 in DNA: TGTGCCAGCAGCTTCCGCGGACAAATTGGGGAGACCCAGTACTTC.

The J gene is TRBJ2-3, the V gene TRBV15, with a weak D call TRBD1 (6 bases). Germline assignment: CDR1 LNHNV and CDR2 YYDKDF (reference sequence). There are 15 residues in the CDR3. Between the trimmed V and J ends, which lost 3 bases and 3 bases, there was a span of 13 bases. DNA of the CDR3: TGTGCCACCAGCAGGACAGGCCTTGGAACAGATACGCAGTATTTT. This gives the protein CATSRTGLGTDTQYF. The entire variable domain, with the rest obtained from reference TRBV15 and TRBJ2-3, is as follows: DAMVIQNPRYQVTQFGKPVTLSCSQTLNHNVMYWYQQKSSQAPKLLFHYYDKDFNNEADTPDNFQSRRPNTSFCFLDIRSPGLGDTAMYLCATSRTGLGTDTQYFGPGTRLTVL.

This clone was observed a handful of times. V is TRBV3-1 (or the pseudogene TRBV3-2) and J is TRBJ1-6; perhaps TRBD1 as D (6 bases). The germline V gene has CDR1 LGHDT and CDR2 YNNKEL (reference sequence). V was shortened by 3 bases and J by 9 bases, with 12 bases between the two germline ends. The length of the CDR3 is 14 residues. In DNA, the CDR3 is TGTGCCAGCAGCCAGTACACAGGGACTTCACCCCTCCACTTT. It codes for CASSQYTGTSPLHF.

The rearrangement uses TRBV5-4 and TRBJ1-3; no clear D. The CDR3 is 14 residues long. Germline values: CDR1 SGHNT, CDR2 YYREEE (reference sequence). The V and J ends lost 0 bases and 3 bases respectively, with 7 bases between them. The CDR3 DNA follows: TGTGCCAGCAGCTTGGGGCCAATTGGAAACACCATATATTTT. Residues: CASSLGPIGNTIYF.

This clone occurred a few times. The V call is TRBV5-1, the J call TRBJ2-7; perhaps TRBD1 as D (6 bases). In germline, CDR1 is SGHRS, CDR2 YFSETQ. The CDR3 covers 14 residues. V lost 1 base and J 1 base, leaving 9 bases between the germline ends. The DNA for the CDR3 is TGCGCCAGCAGCTTGACAGGGCAATCCTACGAGCAGTACTTC. Its protein product is CASSLTGQSYEQYF.

V is TRBV5-4 and J is TRBJ1-4; 8 positions agree with TRBD1. Unmatched junction bases numbered 6, after V lost 3 bases and J lost 8 bases. The CDR3 is 14 residues long. The germline V gene encodes CDR1 SGHNT and CDR2 YYREEE (reference sequence). As DNA, the CDR3 is TGTGCCAGCAGCTCAGCGACAGGGGTCGAAAAACTGTTTTTT. Translated, it gives CASSSATGVEKLFF.

The rearrangement uses TRBV12-3 or TRBV12-4 and TRBJ2-7, with D hard to call. V lost 4 bases to trimming and J lost 3 bases, with 10 bases between them. The CDR3 covers 13 residues. Here the CDR3 DNA reads TGTGCCAGCAGTTCGCAGCGCCGCTACGAGCAGTACTTC. It is translated as CASSSQRRYEQYF.